This T cell receptor beta chain comes out of a study of CD8+ T cells in alopecia areata. Points from the study as a whole: Lesional scalp exceeded normal scalp in clonality, especially in alopecia totalis/universalis.

cDNA reverse transcribed from extracted RNA served as the sequencing template. Generated by immunoSEQ multiplex PCR, the TCRdb table keeps only in-frame clones and is missing some. The table has roughly 200,000 clones, roughly 61% seen once. Sample treatment: oral pan-JAK inhibitor, 5-10 mg twice daily. Sorting from PBMCs produced CD4+ and CD8+ T cells. Trimming took off 8 bases at V and 9 bases at J, with 17 bases between the two ends. The CDR3 has 13 residues. CDR1 and CDR2 (germline): MNHEY, SMNVEV (reference sequence). In the case of this clone: Antigen unknown.

The specimen comprised CD8+ T cells sorted from blood, sampled at week 24, from a patient treated with tofacitinib. The TCR originated in a human donor with alopecia areata. The rearrangement uses TRBV27 and TRBJ1-5; D gene ambiguous. In nucleotides, the CDR3 is TGTGCCAGCGCTACAGAGCCAGGTCTGCCCCAGCATTTT. It encodes CASATEPGLPQHF.